This T cell receptor beta chain was obtained from a study of blood T cell repertoires in COVID-19. Only in-frame clones appear in the TCRdb table, and some are missing; sequencing was by immunoSEQ multiplex PCR. The repertoire includes about 170,000 clones, 88% of them detected once, and over 2% sits in the top ten. The sequence derives from a man aged 50 to 60 who had recovered from COVID-19. Sequencing was performed on peripheral blood.

Written as DNA, the CDR3 is TGTGCCAGCAGCGTAGTTCAGTCAGGGGGATTGCTCGAGCAGTACTTC. This codes for CASSVVQSGGLLEQYF. The chain joins TRBV9 to TRBJ2-7; TRBD1 agrees at 7 bases. V lost 0 bases, J lost 6 bases, and 12 bases stayed unmatched. Germline CDR1 and CDR2: SGDLS and YYNGEE. The CDR3 extends over 16 amino acids.